The 14 T cell receptor beta chains listed next were all sequenced from one sample in a study of Graves' ophthalmopathy and Graves' hyperthyroidism. Scientists amplified the TCR beta CDR3 regions from RNA transcripts. RT-PCR in the first round used HTBI primers; a second-round multiplex PCR followed. TCRdb re-analysed the multiplex PCR reads in MiXCR, keeping a single row per CDR3 protein. The sample lists a few hundred thousand distinct CDR3 sequences, around 20% occurring once. The sample taken for sequencing was peripheral blood. The receptor source for this set is a woman under 30 with stable Graves' hyperthyroidism.

This clonotype was counted at least ten times. The chain uses TRBV12-3 or TRBV12-4 and TRBJ1-1; 10 positions agree with TRBD1. The CDR3 runs to 13 residues. J gave up 3 bases and V 6 bases, and 1 base lay outside the gene matches. The CDR3 DNA is TGTGCCAGCAGGGGACAGGGGTACACTGAAGCTTTCTTT. It codes for CASRGQGYTEAFF.

Ten or more counts support this clonotype. In nucleotides, the CDR3 is TGTGCCTGGACCGAGACAGGGCTCCTCTCCTACGAGCAGTACTTC. This sequence encodes CAWTETGLLSYEQYF. V usage is TRBV30 and J usage is TRBJ2-7, with 7 positions matching TRBD1. The CDR3 extends over 15 amino acids. CDR1 and CDR2 from the germline V gene are GTSNPN and SVGIG (reference sequence). J lost 0 bases, V lost 4 bases, and 9 bases had no gene match.

This clonotype was seen ten or more times. The CDR3 DNA reads as TGCGCCAGCAGCTTGGTTTCCGGGGGCACTGAAGCTTTCTTT. Its protein is CASSLVSGGTEAFF. V gene TRBV5-1 combines with J gene TRBJ1-1, with D maybe TRBD1 (5 bases). CDR1 is SGHRS, CDR2 YFSETQ, per germline. The CDR3 loop spans 14 amino acids. With 0 bases removed from V and 4 bases from J, the gap between germline ends came to 10 bases. Together with reference TRBV5-1 and TRBJ1-1, the CDR3 gives the full variable domain: KAGVTQTPRYLIKTRGQQVTLSCSPISGHRSVSWYQQTPGQGLQFLFEYFSETQRNKGNFPGRFSGRQFSNSRSEMNVSTLELGDSALYLCASSLVSGGTEAFFGQGTRLTVV.

This clonotype was seen at least ten times. The junction departs from the called germline gene at one end, perhaps through a read error. The chain combines TRBV7-2 with TRBJ1-2, with 7 bases fitting TRBD1. Per germline, CDR1 SGHTA and CDR2 FQGNSA. The CDR3 is made up of 15 amino acids. The CDR3 region has the DNA TGTGCCAGCAGCGCAACAGGGGAATTTATCTATAGCTACACCTTC. Amino acids: CASSATGEFIYSYTF.

At least ten counts were recorded for this clonotype. The chain joins TRBV29-1 to TRBJ1-2; 8 bases are shared with TRBD1. The CDR3 extends over 12 amino acids. V trimming: 6 bases; J trimming: 5 bases; junction bases outside the gene matches: 5. CDR1 is SQVTM and CDR2 is ANQGSEA in the germline V gene. CDR3 in amino acids: CSVDREGYGYTF. The CDR3 DNA reads TGCAGCGTGGACAGGGAGGGGTATGGCTACACCTTC.

This clonotype was recorded many times. The chain joins TRBV6-2 or TRBV6-3 to TRBJ2-2; 7 bases map to TRBD2. V dropped 2 bases and J dropped 6; count of bases not matched to a gene: 3. CDR3 length: 14 amino acids. Looked up from germline, CDR1 is MNHEY and CDR2 is SVGEGT. The CDR3 loop reads CASSYAGRAGELFF. For the CDR3, the DNA is TGTGCCAGCAGTTACGCGGGGAGGGCCGGGGAGCTGTTTTTT.

This clonotype was seen a few times. This clone may be a read error of a much larger clone one base away. The V gene is TRBV6-2 or TRBV6-3, the J gene TRBJ2-5, with 7 bases that match TRBD2. CDR1 is MNHEY, CDR2 SVGEGT, per germline. CDR3 length equals 14 residues. V was clipped by 6 bases and J by 3 bases; unmatched bases: 7. The chain's CDR3 is CASRRSGIEETQYF. CDR3 bases: TGTGCCAGCAGAAGAAGCGGGATCGAAGAGACCCAGTACTTC.

In its sample, this clonotype was seen many times. This sequence joins TRBV6-4 and TRBJ1-6, with D perhaps matching TRBD1 (6 bases). The CDR3 has 14 residues. The V and J ends lost 4 bases and 5 bases respectively, with 9 bases between them. CDR1 and CDR2 from the germline V gene are MRHNA and SNTAGT. The CDR3 loop is CASSAPGDNSPLHF. The DNA of the CDR3 is TGTGCCAGCAGTGCCCCAGGGGATAATTCACCCCTCCACTTT.

The chain joins TRBV6-2 or TRBV6-3 to TRBJ1-5; D ambiguous. Trimming removed 5 bases at V and 4 bases at J, with 30 bases between. CDR1 is MNHEY, CDR2 SVGEGT, per germline. The CDR3 has 20 amino acids. The CDR3 spells CASSNTHQTGWGGSNQPQHF. CDR3 nucleotides: TGTGCCAGCAGTAATACCCACCAGACTGGGTGGGGAGGTTCAAATCAGCCCCAGCATTTT.

This clonotype was observed many times. This sequence joins TRBV19 and TRBJ2-7, with D perhaps matching TRBD1 (6 bases). Trimming removed 1 base from V and 5 bases from J, with 15 bases in between. The CDR3 runs 15 residues. Germline lookup yields CDR1 LNHDA and CDR2 SQIVND (reference sequence). DNA of the CDR3: TGTGCCAGTAGTATAGGACAGGCAACTGCTGACGAGCAGTACTTC. Its protein is CASSIGQATADEQYF.

This clonotype was seen at least ten times. The V gene is TRBV20-1, the J gene TRBJ2-7; 10 bases map to TRBD2. The CDR3 runs to 14 residues. J lost 3 bases, V lost 1 base, and 3 bases had no gene match. CDR1 is DFQATT, CDR2 SNEGSKA, per germline (reference sequence). The CDR3 region has the DNA TGCAGTGCTAGAGCTAGCGGGAGACACTACGAGCAGTACTTC. Translating gives CSARASGRHYEQYF.

The table lists this clonotype with many counts. This chain links TRBV28 with TRBJ1-1; D remains ambiguous. This CDR3 is built from 13 residues. The germline CDR1 and CDR2 sequences are MDHEN and SYDVKM. With 3 bases removed from V and 4 bases from J, the gap between germline ends came to 9 bases. CDR3 bases: TGTGCCAGCAGTTTTGGGGTGAGCACTGAAGCTTTCTTT. Translation: CASSFGVSTEAFF.

The table lists this clonotype with many counts. The rearrangement joins TRBV6-1 to TRBJ2-7; TRBD1 aligns across 8 bases. The length of the CDR3 is 13 residues. With 4 bases clipped from V and 9 bases from J, the junction kept 8 bases outside the gene matches. Germline V gives CDR1 MNHNS, CDR2 SASEGT. CDR3: CASSVGGQVVQYF. CDR3 bases: TGTGCCAGCAGTGTTGGGGGACAGGTCGTGCAGTACTTC.

The chain's CDR3 is CASSSTGFTEAFF. The CDR3, as DNA: TGTGCCAGCAGTTCTACAGGGTTCACTGAAGCTTTCTTT. J is TRBJ1-1 and V is TRBV12-3 or TRBV12-4; D is possibly TRBD1 (6 bases). V lost 4 bases and J lost 4, with 10 bases in between. The CDR3 has 13 amino acids.